This T cell receptor beta chain is from a study of T cell responses to AZD1222 COVID-19 vaccine. Study-level findings and limits: Vaccine-associated CD4 TCRs spanned spike, dominant at 160-218 and 743-854. Increases in Spike-specific TCR breadth and depth were seen after two AZD1222 doses.

As to this clone: The antigen is undetermined.

Measured with immunoSEQ multiplex PCR; TCRdb has only the in-frame clones, and not every one. The sample holds about 180,000 clones, about nine tenths seen once. The V end was cut by 3 bases, the J end by 7 bases, with 13 bases between. Germline CDR1 and CDR2: LNHDA and SQIVND (reference sequence). The CDR3 has 15 amino acids. The sample was peripheral blood, taken on day 0 of AZD1222 vaccination. The receptor was derived from an adult in good health. The chain carries TRBV19 and TRBJ1-6, with no clear D. Here the CDR3 reads CASSMTEGANSPLHF. DNA for the CDR3: TGTGCCAGTAGTATGACGGAGGGAGCAAATTCACCCCTCCACTTT.